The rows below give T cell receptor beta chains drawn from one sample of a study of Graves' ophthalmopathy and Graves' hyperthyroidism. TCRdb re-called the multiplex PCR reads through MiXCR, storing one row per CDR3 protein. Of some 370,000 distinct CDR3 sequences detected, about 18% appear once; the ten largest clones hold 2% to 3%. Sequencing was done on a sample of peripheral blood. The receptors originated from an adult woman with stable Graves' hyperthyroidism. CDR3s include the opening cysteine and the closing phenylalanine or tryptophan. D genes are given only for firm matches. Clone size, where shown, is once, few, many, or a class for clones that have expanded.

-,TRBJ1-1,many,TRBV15,CATSRVGSGAEAFF,TGTGCCACCAGCAGAGTGGGAAGCGGGGCCGAAGCTTTCTTT
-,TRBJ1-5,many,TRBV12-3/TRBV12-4,CASRQRAHQPQHF,TGTGCCAGCAGGCAGCGGGCCCATCAGCCCCAGCATTTT
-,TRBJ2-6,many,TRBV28,CASSAVSGANVLTF,TGTGCCAGCAGTGCGGTGTCCGGGGCCAACGTCCTGACTTTC
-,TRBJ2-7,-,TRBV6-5,CASSSPGTHSYEQYF,TGTGCCAGCAGTTCCCCGGGAACACATTCCTACGAGCAGTACTTC
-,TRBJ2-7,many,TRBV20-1,CSARSIYEQYF,TGCAGTGCTAGATCGATATACGAGCAGTACTTC
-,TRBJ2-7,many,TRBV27,CASSTYRQDYEQYF,TGTGCCAGCAGTACATACAGACAGGACTACGAGCAGTACTTC
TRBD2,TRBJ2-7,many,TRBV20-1,CSASTSGSYEQYF,TGCAGTGCTAGTACTAGCGGGTCCTACGAGCAGTACTTC
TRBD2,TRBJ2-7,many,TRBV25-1,CASRPPSAGIGEQYF,TGTGCCAGCAGACCCCCCTCAGCGGGAATTGGAGAGCAGTACTTC
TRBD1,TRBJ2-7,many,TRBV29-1,CSVEPQDRASSYEQYF,TGCAGCGTTGAACCCCAGGACAGGGCCAGCTCCTACGAGCAGTACTTC
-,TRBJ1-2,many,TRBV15,CATSRDFGALGYTF,TGTGCCACCAGCAGAGATTTCGGGGCGCTCGGCTACACCTTC
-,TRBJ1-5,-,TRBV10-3,CPHNTGAGKIGNQPQHF,TGTCCTCATAATACCGGGGCGGGAAAAATCGGCAATCAGCCCCAGCATTTT
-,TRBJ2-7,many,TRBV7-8,CASTLGPYEQYF,TGTGCCAGCACTCTCGGCCCCTACGAGCAGTACTTC
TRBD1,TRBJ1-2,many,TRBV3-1,CASSHYGQGAHGYTF,TGTGCCAGCAGCCACTACGGACAGGGGGCTCATGGCTACACCTTC
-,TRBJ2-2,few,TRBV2,CTSRAPGGDTGELFF,TGTACCAGCAGGGCCCCGGGCGGAGACACCGGGGAGCTGTTTTTT
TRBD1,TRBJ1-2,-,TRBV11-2,CASSSASDRPHYGYTF,TGTGCCAGCAGCTCGGCCTCGGACAGGCCCCACTATGGCTACACCTTC
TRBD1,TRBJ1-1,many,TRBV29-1,CSLRDRQNTEAFF,TGCAGCCTTAGGGACAGGCAGAACACTGAAGCTTTCTTT
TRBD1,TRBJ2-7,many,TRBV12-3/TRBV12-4,CASTDREDSYEQYF,TGTGCCAGCACGGACAGGGAGGATTCCTACGAGCAGTACTTC
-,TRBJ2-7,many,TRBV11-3,CASSSGLHYEQYF,TGTGCCAGCAGCTCGGGACTTCACTACGAGCAGTACTTC
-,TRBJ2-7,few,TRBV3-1,CASSQSNSYEQYF,TGTGCCAGCAGCCAAAGCAACTCGTACGAGCAGTACTTC
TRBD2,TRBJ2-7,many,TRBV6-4,CASRPSGTSGRGYEQYF,TGTGCCAGCCGCCCGTCCGGGACTAGCGGGAGGGGATACGAGCAGTACTTC
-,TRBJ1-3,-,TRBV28,CGSARGNTIYF,TGTGGTAGTGCGCGTGGAAACACCATATATTTT
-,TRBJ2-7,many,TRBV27,CASIQGGVGGEQYF,TGTGCCAGCATACAGGGTGGGGTAGGCGGCGAGCAGTACTTC
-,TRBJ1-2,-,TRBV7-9,CASSRADARYYGYTF,TGTGCCAGCAGCCGAGCTGACGCGCGATACTATGGCTACACCTTC
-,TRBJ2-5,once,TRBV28,CASSLDSIIETQYF,TGTGCCAGCAGTTTGGACAGTATAATTGAGACCCAGTACTTC
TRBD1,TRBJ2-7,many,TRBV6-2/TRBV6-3,CASRPGTVSYEQYF,TGTGCCAGCAGACCCGGGACAGTCTCCTACGAGCAGTACTTC
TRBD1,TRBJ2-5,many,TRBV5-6,CASRRGTGVEGETQYF,TGTGCCAGCCGGAGGGGGACAGGGGTTGAGGGAGAGACCCAGTACTTC
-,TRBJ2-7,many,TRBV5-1,CASSLVGGAYEQYF,TGCGCCAGCAGCTTGGTGGGAGGCGCCTACGAGCAGTACTTC
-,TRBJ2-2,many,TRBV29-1,CSVDRGLSGELFF,TGCAGCGTTGACAGGGGTTTATCCGGGGAGCTGTTTTTT
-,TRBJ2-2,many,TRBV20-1,CSAYHSNTGELFF,TGCAGTGCTTACCACTCGAACACCGGGGAGCTGTTTTTT
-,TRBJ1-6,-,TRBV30,CAWSPQGFLSSYNSPLHF,TGTGCCTGGAGTCCCCAGGGTTTTCTGAGCTCCTATAATTCACCCCTCCACTTT
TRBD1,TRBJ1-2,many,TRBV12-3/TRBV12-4,CASSMTGRPHGYTF,TGTGCCAGCAGTATGACAGGGAGGCCCCATGGCTACACCTTC
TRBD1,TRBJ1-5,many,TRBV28,CASSSWDRAMGNQPQHF,TGTGCCAGCAGTTCCTGGGACAGGGCGATGGGCAATCAGCCCCAGCATTTT
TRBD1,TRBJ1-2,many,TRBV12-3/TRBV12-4,CASSPGDRVYGYTF,TGTGCCAGCAGTCCCGGGGACAGGGTCTATGGCTACACCTTC
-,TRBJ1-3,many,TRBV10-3,CAISERGGSSGNTIYF,TGTGCCATCAGTGAGAGGGGGGGCAGCTCTGGAAACACCATATATTTT